One sample yielded the 11 T cell receptor beta chains listed below, sequenced in a study of OX40 agonist ivuxolimab in advanced cancers. Here immunoSEQ multiplex PCR was the method, and the copy in TCRdb shows in-frame clones only, minus some. Seen here are tens of thousands of clones, 80% to 90% observed once, and the top ten hold 0.32%. Sequencing used CD4+ or CD8+ T cells sorted from blood, obtained in a trial of the OX40 agonist ivuxolimab. The receptors shown here come from an adult with an advanced solid tumor such as melanoma, head and neck, liver or kidney cancer.

This sequence joins TRBV19 and TRBJ2-3, with TRBD2 as a possible D gene (6 bases). V was shortened by 8 bases and J by 2 bases, with 14 bases between the two germline ends. Germline loops: CDR1 LNHDA, CDR2 SQIVND (reference sequence). The length of the CDR3 is 14 residues. CDR3 sequence reads: CASSGLKLTDTQYF. CDR3 in DNA: TGTGCCAGTTCGGGACTCAAACTCACAGATACGCAGTATTTT.

The rearrangement uses TRBV27 and TRBJ1-5, with a weak D call TRBD1 (6 bases). Germline CDR1 reads MNHEY; CDR2 reads SMNVEV (reference sequence). V lost 0 bases and J 6 bases, leaving 12 bases between the germline ends. The CDR3 runs 15 residues. CDR3 in amino acids: CASSLSWGAVQPQHF. As DNA, the CDR3 is TGTGCCAGCAGTTTATCGTGGGGGGCCGTTCAGCCCCAGCATTTT.

The chain combines TRBV19 with TRBJ2-1; perhaps TRBD2 as D (5 bases). The germline V gene encodes CDR1 LNHDA and CDR2 SQIVND (reference sequence). The CDR3 totals 11 residues. Trimming shortened V by 8 bases and J by 7 bases, and 9 bases separated the two germline ends. CDR3 in amino acids: CASRGGNEQFF. The CDR3 DNA sequence: TGTGCCAGTCGAGGCGGGAATGAGCAGTTCTTC.

V and J are TRBV30 and TRBJ1-3; 8 bases are a match to TRBD1. The V and J ends lost 5 bases and 0 bases, in that order; junction bases with no gene match: 9. This CDR3 comprises 16 residues. Looked up from germline, CDR1 is GTSNPN and CDR2 is SVGIG (reference sequence). The CDR3 loop reads CAWRQGTGISGNTIYF. In DNA form, the CDR3 reads TGTGCCTGGCGCCAAGGGACAGGAATCTCTGGAAACACCATATATTTT.

The rearrangement joins TRBV13 to TRBJ2-7; 7 bases match TRBD1. V lost 4 bases to trimming and J lost 2 bases; unmatched junction nucleotides: 8. Germline V lookup: CDR1 PRHDT, CDR2 FYEKMQ (reference sequence). CDR3 length: 15 amino acids. The DNA of the CDR3 is TGTGCCAGCAGCTACAGGGGATTAGGGGCCTACGAGCAGTACTTC. It yields the protein CASSYRGLGAYEQYF.

Here the CDR3 DNA reads TGTGCCAGCAGCCCAGCCGGGACAGGGCTGAACACTGAAGCTTTCTTT. This codes for CASSPAGTGLNTEAFF. V usage is TRBV9 and J usage is TRBJ1-1; 9 bases map to TRBD1. The CDR3 totals 16 residues. After removal of 4 bases from V and 0 bases from J, the junction contained 7 bases not matched to a gene. Germline-derived CDR1 and CDR2 are SGDLS and YYNGEE.

This sequence joins TRBV11-2 and TRBJ1-6, with D possibly being TRBD1 (5 bases). V was clipped by 5 bases and J by 0 bases, with 8 bases between them. This CDR3 has 15 amino acids. The germline CDR1 and CDR2 sequences are SGHAT and FQNNGV. CDR3 in amino acids: CASSQGVSYNSPLHF. The DNA of the CDR3 is TGTGCCAGCAGCCAAGGGGTCTCCTATAATTCACCCCTCCACTTT.

This clone was recorded once. The V gene is TRBV28, the J gene TRBJ1-2; D ambiguous. Germline-derived CDR1 and CDR2 are MDHEN and SYDVKM. The germline V and J ends were trimmed by 7 bases and 4 bases, with 13 bases remaining between them. The length of the CDR3 is 13 residues. The CDR3 sequence: CASTIAEFYGYTF. The CDR3 region has the DNA TGTGCCAGCACCATCGCGGAGTTCTATGGCTACACCTTC.

The chain links TRBV30 to TRBJ1-1, with D hard to call. The germline V gene encodes CDR1 GTSNPN and CDR2 SVGIG (reference sequence). The CDR3 is 16 residues long. Deletions cut 5 bases from V and 10 bases from J, with 29 bases between. Written as DNA, the CDR3 is TGTGCCTGGGCTGCTATAGGGCAATTGGCGGCTCCCCGAGCTTTCTTT. It specifies CAWAAIGQLAAPRAFF.

This chain connects TRBV11-2 to TRBJ2-3; D not certain. CDR3 size: 11 residues. V gave up 1 base and J gave up 8 bases, with 4 bases separating them. CDR1 is SGHAT, CDR2 FQNNGV, per germline. The CDR3: CASSLGGTQYF. In DNA form, the CDR3 reads TGTGCCAGCAGCTTAGGAGGTACGCAGTATTTT.

The V gene is TRBV2, the J gene TRBJ2-5, with D possibly TRBD2 on 5 matching bases. Trimming cost V 5 bases and J 3 bases, with 13 bases left between them. The germline V gene has CDR1 SNHLY and CDR2 FYNNEI. CDR3 length: 14 amino acids. CDR3 nucleotides: TGTGCCAGCAGTCCGACCCGGGGAAAAGAGACCCAGTACTTC. Protein product: CASSPTRGKETQYF.